The clone carrying this TCR beta chain has more than one count but fewer than ten. Other DNA sequences of this sample code for an identical CDR3. This entry belongs to a study of control samples from healthy donors and cancer patients. Only in-frame clones appear in the TCRdb table, and some are missing; sequencing was by immunoSEQ multiplex PCR. The sample contains about 34,000 clones, approximately 86% of which appear only once. The CDR3 totals 12 residues. V dropped 2 bases and J dropped 5 bases, with 7 bases sitting between them. Germline assignment: CDR1 SGHRS and CDR2 YFSETQ. Specimen: PBMCs. The chain has TRBV5-1 and TRBJ1-1; D unresolved. The source of this sequence is a woman in her 40s with lung cancer. The CDR3 here is CASSFGGTEAFF. For the CDR3, the DNA is TGCGCCAGCAGCTTCGGAGGGACTGAAGCTTTCTTT.